Following are 27 T cell receptor beta chains from one sample sequenced in a study of T cell responses to AZD1222 COVID-19 vaccine. Some clones are missing from TCRdb's copy, which holds only in-frame ones; the method was immunoSEQ multiplex PCR. This repertoire shows 95,000 to 120,000 clones, approximately 89% found once; its top ten account for approximately 6.9%. The sample in question was peripheral blood, obtained 28 days after the second AZD1222 dose. The receptors were sampled from an adult who received the AZD1222 COVID-19 vaccine.

V is TRBV6-5 and J is TRBJ2-7; D is possibly TRBD2 (5 bases). This CDR3 is built from 13 residues. CDR1 MNHEY and CDR2 SVGAGI come from the germline V gene. The germline V and J ends were trimmed by 7 bases and 2 bases, with 12 bases remaining between them. The CDR3 DNA follows: TGTGCCAGCACCCCTCCGGGGACCTACGAGCAGTACTTC. It translates to CASTPPGTYEQYF.

A single count supports this clone. This rearrangement joins TRBV24-1 to TRBJ2-5; the D call may be TRBD1 or TRBD2 (6 bases each). Germline-derived CDR1 and CDR2 are KGHDR and SFDVKD. Trimming shortened V by 3 bases and J by 1 base, and 11 bases separated the two germline ends. The CDR3 is 15 amino acids. CDR3 sequence (DNA): TGTGCCACCAGTGATAAGAAGGGGGGCCAAGAGACCCAGTACTTC. Translated: CATSDKKGGQETQYF.

This clone was detected only a few times. This chain links TRBV7-2 with TRBJ1-6; the D is unclear. V lost 6 bases and J lost 6, with 12 bases in between. From germline, CDR1 is SGHTA and CDR2 FQGNSA. The CDR3 consists of 14 residues. CDR3 in amino acids: CASRKDWSNSPLHF. The CDR3 DNA reads TGTGCCAGCAGAAAAGACTGGAGTAATTCACCCCTCCACTTT.

This rearrangement joins TRBV12-1 to TRBJ2-1; TRBD1, as called in the table, went unchecked against the DNA. TRBV12-1 represents a pseudogene. CDR3 length equals 15 residues. The CDR3 bases are TGTGCCAGCAGCAGTCGACAGGGCCATAACAATGAGCAGTTCTTC. This translates into CASSSRQGHNNEQFF.

This clone appeared a single time. Germline and junction disagree at one end, which may indicate a read error. The rearrangement links TRBV7-9 to TRBJ2-5, with no clear D. The CDR3 is made up of 15 amino acids. The germline V gene encodes CDR1 SEHNR and CDR2 FQNEAQ (reference sequence). The CDR3 spells CATAPLAGFQEIQYF. The CDR3 region has the DNA TGTGCCACAGCCCCCCTGGCAGGCTTTCAAGAGATCCAGTACTTC.

The gene calls are TRBV13 and TRBJ2-7; D gene unclear. The germline V gene encodes CDR1 PRHDT and CDR2 FYEKMQ (reference sequence). Trimming took 1 base from V and 3 from J, leaving 1 base between them. This CDR3 has 11 amino acids. The CDR3 DNA reads TGTGCCAGCAGCTTAGTCTACGAGCAGTACTTC. It codes for CASSLVYEQYF. The entire variable domain, with the rest obtained from reference TRBV13 and TRBJ2-7, is as follows: AAGVIQSPRHLIKEKRETATLKCYPIPRHDTVYWYQQGPGQDPQFLISFYEKMQSDKGSIPDRFSAQQFSDYHSELNMSSLELGDSALYFCASSLVYEQYFGPGTRLTVT.

The chain carries TRBV18 and TRBJ1-1, with D hard to call. CDR1 and CDR2 (germline): KGHSH, LQKENI. The ends were cut back, 3 bases at V and 0 bases at J, with 8 bases in the middle. The CDR3 spans 14 residues. CDR3 nucleotides: TGTGCCAGCTCACCCAACGGTTTGAACACTGAAGCTTTCTTT. It is translated as CASSPNGLNTEAFF. The variable domain in full, completed from reference TRBV18 and TRBJ1-1, reads NAGVMQNPRHLVRRRGQEARLRCSPMKGHSHVYWYRQLPEEGLKFMVYLQKENIIDESGMPKERFSAEFPKEGPSILRIQQVVRGDSAAYFCASSPNGLNTEAFFGQGTRLTVV.

The J gene is TRBJ1-1, the V gene TRBV11-1; no clear D. Trimming removed 5 bases from V and 7 bases from J, with 8 bases in between. Germline assignment: CDR1 SGHAT and CDR2 FQDESV (reference sequence). CDR3 length: 11 amino acids. The CDR3 coding sequence is TGTGCCAGCAGCCCAGACATTGAAGCTTTCTTT. It is translated as CASSPDIEAFF.

This sequence joins TRBV7-2 and TRBJ2-1; no clear D. CDR3 size: 13 residues. V dropped 1 base and J dropped 9 bases, with 10 bases sitting between them. CDR1 is SGHTA, CDR2 FQGNSA, per germline. The CDR3 DNA follows: TGTGCCAGCAGCTTAGGCAGGTCCCCTGAGCAGTTCTTC. As protein: CASSLGRSPEQFF.

The V and J genes are TRBV19 and TRBJ1-2; D is uncertain. Trimming stripped 1 base from V and 4 bases from J, with 13 bases between. Looked up from germline, CDR1 is LNHDA and CDR2 is SQIVND (reference sequence). The CDR3 has 15 residues. CDR3 loop: CASSIVGSQTYGYTF. As DNA, the CDR3 is TGTGCCAGTAGTATAGTGGGCAGCCAGACCTATGGCTACACCTTC.

The V and J genes are TRBV6-5 and TRBJ1-4; 7 nucleotides line up with TRBD1. Trimming removed 4 bases from V and 8 bases from J; junction bases left unmatched: 10. Looked up from germline, CDR1 is MNHEY and CDR2 is SVGAGI. This CDR3 comprises 15 residues. The CDR3 nucleotides are TGTGCCAGCAGTTCCGAGGGGGCTGGAAACGAAAAACTGTTTTTT. This translates into CASSSEGAGNEKLFF.

V usage is TRBV6-6 and J usage is TRBJ1-3; perhaps TRBD1 as D (5 bases). Germline V CDR1 and CDR2: MNHNY, SVGAGI (reference sequence). There are 15 residues in the CDR3. The ends were cut back, 8 bases at V and 6 bases at J, with 20 bases in the middle. CDR3 coding DNA: TGTGCCAGCGGCACCGGGACTGAGGGGACAAACACCATATATTTT. It codes for CASGTGTEGTNTIYF.

The chain couples TRBV3-1 (or the pseudogene TRBV3-2) to TRBJ1-2; D is ambiguous. CDR3 length: 14 residues. V was shortened by 0 bases and J by 3 bases, with 8 bases between the two germline ends. The germline V gene encodes CDR1 LGHDT and CDR2 YNNKEL (reference sequence). As DNA, the CDR3 is TGTGCCAGCAGCCAAGAAGGCGTAGACTATGGCTACACCTTC. Translated, it gives CASSQEGVDYGYTF.

J is TRBJ2-2 and V is TRBV18; TRBD2 might be the D (7 bases). Per the germline V gene, CDR1 is KGHSH and CDR2 is LQKENI. This CDR3 comprises 16 residues. The V end lost 1 base, the J end lost 1 base, and 10 bases lay between the germline ends. The DNA of the CDR3 is TGTGCCAGCTCACCACGGGGGGGACAGAACACCGGGGAGCTGTTTTTT. Translated: CASSPRGGQNTGELFF.

The rearrangement links TRBV7-3 to TRBJ1-1; D is possibly TRBD1 (5 bases). V gave up 2 bases and J gave up 4 bases, with 8 bases separating them. Germline V gives CDR1 SGHTA, CDR2 FQGTGA. CDR3 length: 13 amino acids. CDR3 nucleotides: TGTGCCAGCAGCTTAGGGGGGACCACTGAAGCTTTCTTT. Protein product: CASSLGGTTEAFF.

This chain uses TRBV12-5 with TRBJ2-2, with 7 bases identical to TRBD1. Germline V gene data show CDR1 as LGHNT and CDR2 as FRNRAP. The CDR3 totals 16 residues. V shed 1 base, J shed 4 bases, and the junction held 6 bases outside the gene matches. This CDR3 reads CASGLATGSSTGELFF. Written as DNA, the CDR3 is TGTGCTAGTGGTTTGGCGACAGGGTCATCCACCGGGGAGCTGTTTTTT.

This chain connects TRBV5-6 to TRBJ1-2; D remains ambiguous. This CDR3 is 16 amino acids long. The V end was cut by 6 bases, the J end by 4 bases, with 22 bases between. Germline V CDR1 and CDR2: SGHDT, YYEEEE. CDR3 amino acids: CASKTILRGFSYGYTF. In nucleotides, the CDR3 is TGTGCCAGCAAGACCATTCTCCGGGGATTTTCCTATGGCTACACCTTC.

This clone was recorded only once. The chain has TRBV4-3 and TRBJ2-2, with D perhaps TRBD1 or TRBD2 (6 bases each). From germline, CDR1 is LGHNA and CDR2 YSLEER. V lost 0 bases and J 9 bases, leaving 14 bases between the germline ends. The length of the CDR3 is 15 residues. CDR3 sequence: CASSQEHLGGWELFF. CDR3 coding DNA: TGCGCCAGCAGCCAAGAACACCTGGGGGGCTGGGAGCTGTTTTTT.

The chain joins TRBV18 to TRBJ1-1; 7 bases are shared with TRBD1. Germline V CDR1 and CDR2: KGHSH, LQKENI. V was pared by 5 bases and J by 6 bases, with 9 bases of the junction left unmatched. This CDR3 region has 14 residues. The CDR3 bases are TGTGCCAGCTCAGGACAGGTCCCGGACGCTGAAGCTTTCTTT. This gives the protein CASSGQVPDAEAFF.

CDR3 amino acids: CASSGRGYGYTF. The DNA for the CDR3 is TGTGCCAGCAGCGGCAGGGGTTATGGCTACACCTTC. This chain joins TRBV6-5 and TRBJ1-2, with a possible D match to TRBD1 (6 bases). The V and J ends lost 6 bases and 5 bases respectively, with 10 bases between them. The CDR3 has 12 amino acids. Germline lookup yields CDR1 MNHEY and CDR2 SVGAGI.

The chain couples TRBV10-1 to TRBJ1-2, with 9 bases fitting TRBD1. CDR1 WNHNN and CDR2 SYGVQD come from the germline V gene (reference sequence). The CDR3 length is 14 residues. V lost 6 bases and J lost 8; bases outside the gene matches: 10. The CDR3 is CASRPTGGAGGYTF. The CDR3 bases are TGCGCCAGCAGGCCGACAGGGGGAGCGGGAGGCTACACCTTC.

The chain links TRBV2 to TRBJ1-2; the match to TRBD1 covers 7 bases. Trimming removed 3 bases from V and 2 bases from J; junction bases left unmatched: 9. The length of the CDR3 is 16 residues. Germline-derived CDR1 and CDR2 are SNHLY and FYNNEI. CDR3 region: CASSDRDRRNNYGYTF. The CDR3 DNA reads TGTGCCAGCAGTGATCGGGACAGACGAAACAACTATGGCTACACCTTC.

The J gene is TRBJ2-1, the V gene TRBV9; D may correspond to TRBD1 or TRBD2 (6 bases each). The CDR3 loop spans 15 amino acids. The ends were cut back, 0 bases at V and 4 bases at J, with 11 bases in the middle. The germline V gene has CDR1 SGDLS and CDR2 YYNGEE. The CDR3 reads CASSVVGGQYNEQFF. CDR3 nucleotide sequence: TGTGCCAGCAGCGTAGTGGGGGGCCAGTACAATGAGCAGTTCTTC.

The rearrangement uses TRBV12-3 or TRBV12-4 and TRBJ2-7, with D uncertain. The ends were cut back, 3 bases at V and 2 bases at J, with 8 bases in the middle. The CDR3 is made up of 13 amino acids. The CDR3 loop is CASSFRAAYEQYF. In nucleotides, the CDR3 is TGTGCCAGCAGTTTTAGGGCGGCCTACGAGCAGTACTTC.

There are a few counts of this clone. The V gene is TRBV29-1, the J gene TRBJ2-1; 8 bases agree with TRBD1. CDR1 and CDR2 (germline): SQVTM, ANQGSEA. The V gene end was trimmed by 0 bases and the J gene end by 0 bases; junction bases not matched to a gene: 4. The CDR3 is made up of 16 amino acids. The DNA of the CDR3 is TGCAGCGTTGAAGATTCGGACAGGGCCTCCTACAATGAGCAGTTCTTC. Amino acids: CSVEDSDRASYNEQFF.

The V call is TRBV12-3 or TRBV12-4, the J call TRBJ1-1; no clear D gene. V lost 3 bases and J 10 bases, leaving 12 bases between the germline ends. The CDR3 extends over 12 amino acids. CDR3 nucleotides: TGTGCCAGCAGTTTCGGCTCCCCTGGAGCTTTCTTT. Its protein product is CASSFGSPGAFF.

This chain uses TRBV10-1 with TRBJ1-1; 7 nucleotides agree with TRBD1. The CDR3 extends over 14 amino acids. In germline, CDR1 is WNHNN, CDR2 SYGVQD (reference sequence). V lost 2 bases, J lost 11 bases, and 11 bases stayed unmatched. CDR3 residues: CASSENFETGLAFF. The CDR3 nucleotides are TGCGCCAGCAGTGAGAATTTCGAGACAGGGTTGGCTTTCTTT.